This entry is about one T cell receptor (beta chain). The target antigen is unknown. This sample is part of a study of blood T cells in healthy people across ages. Study-level findings and limits: TCR beta diversity correlated strongly with naive T cell percentage.

The use of a sample-barcoded 5' primer and a J-beta primer mix characterized a second PCR of 7 to 11 cycles. Template switching added a 12-random-nucleotide identifier to every cDNA molecule. Sequencing yielded, for each sample, at least 3 million paired-end reads carrying CDR3. TCRdb processed the 5' RACE reads anew with MiXCR; each CDR3 protein has one entry. Of 550,000 to 650,000 distinct CDR3 sequences in the sample, about 30% were seen once. No fewer than 5.5 micrograms of total RNA were isolated from every sample. The TCR originated in a woman of 80 years or more in good health. The specimen sequenced was blood.

This CDR3 reads CASSLGYSGSEGTQYF. For the CDR3, the DNA is TGTGCCAGCAGCTTAGGATACAGCGGGAGTGAAGGGACGCAGTATTTT. V usage is TRBV7-8 and J usage is TRBJ2-3, with TRBD2 matching 8 bases. The CDR3 runs to 16 residues. V shed 1 base, J shed 9 bases, and the junction held 12 bases outside the gene matches. Looked up from germline, CDR1 is SGHVS and CDR2 is FQNEAQ.